This T cell receptor beta chain stems from a study of T cells in Graves' hyperthyroidism and ophthalmopathy. Study outcomes and limitations: Blood also contained most expanded thyroid clonotypes above 0.001.

As to this clonotype: The target antigen is unknown.

Based on clinical symptoms, serum thyroxine and TRAb, thyroid ultrasound and orbital computed tomography, diagnoses were reached. At first hyperthyroidism diagnosis, before any ophthalmopathy symptoms, the blood sample was collected. Fresh peripheral blood, 8 to 10 ml, was the source of the PBMCs. The investigators amplified TCR beta CDR3 regions from RNA transcripts. The HTBI primer set served for first-round RT-PCR of the TCR CDR3. TCRdb ran MiXCR on the multiplex PCR reads and lists one entry per CDR3 protein. Here the sample spans about 280,000 distinct CDR3 sequences, 20% to 30% being singletons. The sequence was collected from a man aged 35 to 55 with Graves' hyperthyroidism that later progressed to Graves' ophthalmopathy. Sequencing was performed on blood.

This chain's CDR3 is CASTPLGGVRNQPQHF. DNA of the CDR3: TGTGCCAGCACCCCGCTGGGGGGGGTTCGGAATCAGCCCCAGCATTTT. The V and J genes are TRBV6-2 or TRBV6-3 and TRBJ1-5; TRBD1 is a possible D gene (5 bases). The CDR3 is 16 residues long. Germline values: CDR1 MNHEY, CDR2 SVGEGT. Trimming cost V 7 bases and J 4 bases, with 20 bases left between them.